This entry is about one TCR beta chain. Its specificity is not known. This sample stems from a study of cytomegalovirus exposure and HLA in healthy donors. Study-level findings and limits: The study labeled approximately 150 TCR beta chains cytomegalovirus-associated. In a later analysis, V- and J-gene trimming of beta chains associated with a DCLRE1C missense variant, replicated independently.

CDR1 and CDR2 from the germline V gene are SEHNR and FQNEAQ (reference sequence). The CDR3 loop spans 14 amino acids. The V gene lost 10 bases and the J gene lost 3 bases, with 15 bases spanning the gap. Use of 60 Vbeta and 13 Jbeta primers characterized the PCR. Profiled with immunoSEQ multiplex PCR; TCRdb holds only in-frame clones, not every one. The sample holds tens of thousands of clones, more than 65% seen once. This clonotype was obtained from a young man in good health and CMV-seronegative. J is TRBJ1-4 and V is TRBV7-9; D gene ambiguous. The sample taken for sequencing was PBMCs. The CDR3, as DNA: TGTGCCATCCCTGGGCGGGTGGCTAATGAAAAACTGTTTTTT. It codes for CAIPGRVANEKLFF.